The clone carrying this T cell receptor beta chain has at least ten counts. Its antigen is unknown. The data were taken from a study of Graves' ophthalmopathy and Graves' hyperthyroidism. Study-wide results and caveats: Forecasting of ophthalmopathy progression by the model achieved more than 70% sensitivity and more than 72% specificity. Built on 13 signatures, a model told ophthalmopathy apart from stable hyperthyroidism with approximately 88% sensitivity and around 80% specificity.

Excluded: other autoimmune disease, uncontrolled infection, pregnancy or lactation. Sampling about 9.7 ml of fresh peripheral blood provided the PBMCs. V lost 4 bases and J lost 3; bases outside the gene matches: 5. This CDR3 region has 15 residues. CDR1 and CDR2 from the germline V gene are SGHKS and YYEKEE (reference sequence). RNA transcripts served as template for amplifying TCR beta CDR3 sequences. First-round RT-PCR used HTBI primers; second-round multiplex PCR followed. TCRdb reprocessed the multiplex PCR reads via MiXCR and lists one record per CDR3 protein. Of about 480,000 distinct CDR3 sequences listed, approximately 15% are singletons.

The TCR sequence derives from a young woman with Graves' ophthalmopathy. This chain uses TRBV5-5 with TRBJ1-3; 9 nucleotides align to TRBD1. Material for sequencing was blood. The CDR3 DNA reads as TGTGCCAGCAGCATCCGACAGGGGGTTGGAAACACCATATATTTT. This encodes CASSIRQGVGNTIYF.